The entry below gives a single T cell receptor (beta chain) sequence along with its context. Its antigen is still unknown. The record has no base qualities; no much larger clone is one base away. The trial excluded patients who had a history of autoimmune disease or were on systemic immunosuppression. Peripheral blood for TCR sequencing was collected from all dose cohorts at baseline, on cycle 4 day 1, and on cycle 7 day 1. The samples were taken from a phase I, first-in-human, multicenter, open-label dose-escalation trial of ivuxolimab. Adults with locally advanced or metastatic melanoma, renal cell, hepatocellular, or head and neck squamous cell carcinoma were enrolled in the trial. Before TCR sequencing, CD4+ T cells and CD8+ T cells from peripheral blood were sorted into separate populations. The record originates from a study of OX40 agonist ivuxolimab in advanced cancers. Turning to the overall study: The costimulatory receptor OX40 (CD134) was targeted by ivuxolimab, a fully human IgG2 agonistic monoclonal antibody. Intravenous ivuxolimab was administered to patients every 2 weeks at six dose levels: 0.01, 0.1, 0.3, 1.5, 3 and 10 mg/kg. Among the 50 to 55 dose-escalation patients, some 20 had hepatocellular carcinoma, approximately 15 melanoma, 9 renal cell carcinoma and 9 head and neck cancer. In the dose-escalation cohort, roughly 80% of patients were male, and the mean age was approximately 60 years, with a range of about 23 to 85. Patients were allowed to have had prior anti-PD-1, anti-PD-L1 or anti-CTLA-4 therapy, and approximately 40% of the dose-escalation patients had previously received checkpoint inhibitors. Partial responses occurred in three dose-escalation patients: two with cutaneous melanoma and one with hepatocellular carcinoma. The purpose of peripheral TCRbeta sequencing was to test whether ivuxolimab changed TCR sequence diversity and led to clonal T-cell expansion. The monotherapy dose-escalation portion (N of about 49 patients) of the phase I ivuxolimab trial is reported in the paper.

What the research found in general, with its limitations: On average, CD8+ T cells showed more expanded clones than CD4+ T cells after ivuxolimab. Which antigens the clonally expanded peripheral T cells were specific for was not determined. In the 0.1-3.0 mg/kg groups, partial responders were among the patients with the lowest normalized peripheral clonal expansion, particularly in CD8+ T cells. Low levels of normalized T-cell clonal expansion were also seen in some nonresponding patients. At doses of 0.1 to 3.0 mg/kg, clonal expansion of both CD4+ and CD8+ T cells in blood was seen between baseline and week 6.

Genomic DNA was extracted from sorted cells for sequencing of the TCRbeta CDR3 region. TCRbeta CDR3 regions were sequenced using the immunoSEQ Assay. As stored in TCRdb, this immuneACCESS dataset retains in-frame rearrangements with V and J assigned. A fraction of the clones does not appear; measured against another copy, unresolved V genes explain less than half of the discrepancy, and the remainder lacks a known reason. The sample contains some 82,000 clones, approximately 95% of them found a single time. The ten most abundant clones make up more than 9.5% of the sample. The clonotype was recovered from an adult with an advanced solid tumor such as melanoma, head and neck, liver or kidney cancer. This material consisted of CD4+ or CD8+ T cells sorted from blood, taken in a trial of the OX40 agonist ivuxolimab.

This receptor has the CDR3 CARSLGGGSYEQYF. The bases are TGTGCCAGAAGCTTAGGAGGCGGATCCTACGAGCAGTACTTC. The sequence joins TRBV7-5 to TRBJ2-7; the table's D gene call, TRBD2, was not cross checked with the DNA. TRBV7-5 is a known pseudogene. The CDR3 numbers 14 residues from cysteine through phenylalanine. Only the CDR3 part of the read is kept: 42 bases, read in frame from the first base.